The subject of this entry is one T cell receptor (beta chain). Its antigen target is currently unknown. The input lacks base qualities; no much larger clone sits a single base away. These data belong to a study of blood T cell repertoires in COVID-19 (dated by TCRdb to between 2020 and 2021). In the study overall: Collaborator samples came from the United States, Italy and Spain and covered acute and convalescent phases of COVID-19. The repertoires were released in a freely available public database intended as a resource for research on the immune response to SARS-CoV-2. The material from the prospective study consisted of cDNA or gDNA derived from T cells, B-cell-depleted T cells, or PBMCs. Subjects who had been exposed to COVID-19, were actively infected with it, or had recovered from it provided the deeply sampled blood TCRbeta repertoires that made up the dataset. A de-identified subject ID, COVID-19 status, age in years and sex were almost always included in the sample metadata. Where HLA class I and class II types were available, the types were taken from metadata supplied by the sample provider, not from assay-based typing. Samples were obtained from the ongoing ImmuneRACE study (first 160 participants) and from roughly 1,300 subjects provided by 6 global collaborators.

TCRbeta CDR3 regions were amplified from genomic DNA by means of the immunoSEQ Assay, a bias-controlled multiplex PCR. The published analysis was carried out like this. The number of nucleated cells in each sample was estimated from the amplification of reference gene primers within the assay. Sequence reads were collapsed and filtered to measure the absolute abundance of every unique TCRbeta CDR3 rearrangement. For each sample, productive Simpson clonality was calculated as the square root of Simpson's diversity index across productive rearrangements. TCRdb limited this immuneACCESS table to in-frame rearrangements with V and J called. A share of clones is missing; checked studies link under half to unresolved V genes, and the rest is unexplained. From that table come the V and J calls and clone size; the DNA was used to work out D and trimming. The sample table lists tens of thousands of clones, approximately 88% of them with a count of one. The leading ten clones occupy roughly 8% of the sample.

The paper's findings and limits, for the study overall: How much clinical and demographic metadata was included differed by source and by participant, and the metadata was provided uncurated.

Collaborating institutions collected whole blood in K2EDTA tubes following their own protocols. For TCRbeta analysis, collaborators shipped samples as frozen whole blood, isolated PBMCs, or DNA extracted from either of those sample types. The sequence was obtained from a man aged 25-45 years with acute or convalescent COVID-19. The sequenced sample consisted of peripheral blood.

The nucleotides read TGTGCCAGCAGTTACTCGAGGACAGGGACCGGGGAGCTGTTTTTT. The encoded protein is CASSYSRTGTGELFF. The V and J genes are TRBV6-5 and TRBJ2-2, with TRBD1 identical over 8 junction bases. The germline V gene encodes CDR1 MNHEY and CDR2 SVGAGI. Measured from the cysteine to the phenylalanine, the CDR3 is 15 residues long. Kept here is only the CDR3 DNA, which spans 45 bases and is read in frame from base 1. For this chain, trimming is 0 bases at the V end and 5 bases at the J end, and the number of junction bases without a gene match is 2.